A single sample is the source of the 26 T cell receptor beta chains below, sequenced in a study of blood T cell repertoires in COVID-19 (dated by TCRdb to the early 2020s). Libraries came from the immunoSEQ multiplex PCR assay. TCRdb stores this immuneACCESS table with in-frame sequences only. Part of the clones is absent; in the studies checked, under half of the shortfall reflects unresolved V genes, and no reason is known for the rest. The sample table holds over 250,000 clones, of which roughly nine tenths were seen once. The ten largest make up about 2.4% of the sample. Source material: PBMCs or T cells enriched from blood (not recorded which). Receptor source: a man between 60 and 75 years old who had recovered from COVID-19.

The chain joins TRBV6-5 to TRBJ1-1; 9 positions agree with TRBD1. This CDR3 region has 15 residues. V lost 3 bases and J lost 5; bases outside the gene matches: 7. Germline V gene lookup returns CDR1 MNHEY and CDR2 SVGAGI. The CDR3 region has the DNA TGTGCCAGCAGTTATTCACAGGGGGCTGGTACTGAAGCTTTCTTT. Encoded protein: CASSYSQGAGTEAFF.

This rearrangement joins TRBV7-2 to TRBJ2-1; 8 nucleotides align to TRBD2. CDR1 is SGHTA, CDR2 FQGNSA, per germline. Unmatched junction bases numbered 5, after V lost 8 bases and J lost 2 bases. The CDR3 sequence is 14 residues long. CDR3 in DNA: TGTGCCAGCCGGGGGGGGACTACCTACAATGAGCAGTTCTTC. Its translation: CASRGGTTYNEQFF.

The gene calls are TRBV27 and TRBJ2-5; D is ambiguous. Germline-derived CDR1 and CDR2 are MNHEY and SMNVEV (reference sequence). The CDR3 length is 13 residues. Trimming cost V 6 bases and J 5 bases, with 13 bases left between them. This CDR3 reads CASSPAWRETQYF. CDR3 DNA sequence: TGTGCCAGCAGCCCAGCATGGCGGGAGACCCAGTACTTC.

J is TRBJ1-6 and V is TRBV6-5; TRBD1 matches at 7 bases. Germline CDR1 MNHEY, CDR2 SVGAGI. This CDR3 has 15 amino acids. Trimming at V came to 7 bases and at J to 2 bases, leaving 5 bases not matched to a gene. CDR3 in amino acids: CASKAGGTYNSPLHF. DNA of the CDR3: TGTGCCAGCAAGGCAGGGGGAACCTATAATTCACCCCTCCACTTT.

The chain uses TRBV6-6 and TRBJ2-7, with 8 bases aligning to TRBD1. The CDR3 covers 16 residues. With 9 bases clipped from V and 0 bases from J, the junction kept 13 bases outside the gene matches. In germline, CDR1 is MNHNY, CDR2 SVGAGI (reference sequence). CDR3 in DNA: TGTGCCAGTCTACCCCGACGGACAGGGAGCTCCTACGAGCAGTACTTC. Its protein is CASLPRRTGSSYEQYF.

CDR3 region: CASSALGRGGYNEQFF. The CDR3, as DNA: TGTGCCAGCAGCGCACTGGGGCGGGGGGGTTACAATGAGCAGTTCTTC. The chain is built from TRBV7-2 and TRBJ2-1; TRBD2 matches 9 bases. This CDR3 has 16 residues. CDR1 is SGHTA, CDR2 FQGNSA, per germline. Losses at the gene ends were 5 bases for V and 4 bases for J; bases not matched to a gene: 9.

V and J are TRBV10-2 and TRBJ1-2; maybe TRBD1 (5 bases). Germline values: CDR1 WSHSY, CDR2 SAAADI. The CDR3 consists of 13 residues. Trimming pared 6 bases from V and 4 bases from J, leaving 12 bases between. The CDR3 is CASSLDISYGYTF. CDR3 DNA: TGCGCCAGCAGCCTGGACATAAGCTATGGCTACACCTTC.

This chain's CDR3 is CASSRQEVGETQYF. Written as DNA, the CDR3 is TGCGCCAGCAGCCGCCAGGAGGTGGGGGAGACCCAGTACTTC. This chain connects TRBV4-1 to TRBJ2-5; tentative D call: TRBD2 (5 bases). Per the germline V gene, CDR1 is MGHRA and CDR2 is YSYEKL. The CDR3 has 14 amino acids. V was shortened by 4 bases and J by 5 bases, with 14 bases between the two germline ends.

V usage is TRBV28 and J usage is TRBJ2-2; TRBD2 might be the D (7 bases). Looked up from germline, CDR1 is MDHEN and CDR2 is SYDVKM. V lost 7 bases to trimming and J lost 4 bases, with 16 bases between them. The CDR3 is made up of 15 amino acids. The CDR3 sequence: CASTAGGGVTGELFF. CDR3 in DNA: TGTGCCAGCACTGCCGGCGGGGGCGTCACCGGGGAGCTGTTTTTT.

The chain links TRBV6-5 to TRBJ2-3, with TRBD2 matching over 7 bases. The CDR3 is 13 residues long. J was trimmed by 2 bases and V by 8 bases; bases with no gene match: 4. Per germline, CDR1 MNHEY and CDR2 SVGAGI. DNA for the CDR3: TGTGCCAGCTGGGGAGGGATCACAGATACGCAGTATTTT. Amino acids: CASWGGITDTQYF.

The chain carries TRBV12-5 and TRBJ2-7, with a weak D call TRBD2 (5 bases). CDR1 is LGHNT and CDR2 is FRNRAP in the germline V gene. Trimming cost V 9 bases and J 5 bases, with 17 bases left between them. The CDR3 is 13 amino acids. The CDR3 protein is CASSPPAGHEQYF. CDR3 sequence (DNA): TGTGCTAGCAGCCCCCCGGCGGGCCACGAGCAGTACTTC.

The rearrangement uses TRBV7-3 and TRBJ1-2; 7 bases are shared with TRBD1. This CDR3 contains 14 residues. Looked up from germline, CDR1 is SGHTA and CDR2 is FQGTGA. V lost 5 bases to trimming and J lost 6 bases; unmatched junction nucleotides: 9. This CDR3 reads CASSPTTGKDGYTF. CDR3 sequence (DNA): TGTGCCAGCAGCCCGACGACAGGGAAGGATGGCTACACCTTC.

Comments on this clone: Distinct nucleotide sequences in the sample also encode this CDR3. CDR3 sequence reads: CASSLGSGSPLHF. The CDR3 DNA follows: TGTGCCAGCAGCTTAGGTTCAGGTTCACCCCTCCACTTT. The rearrangement links TRBV7-8 to TRBJ1-6; unclear D gene. This CDR3 spans 13 amino acids. Germline V gene sequence: CDR1 SGHVS, CDR2 FQNEAQ. The V end lost 1 base, the J end lost 9 bases, and 7 bases lay between the germline ends.

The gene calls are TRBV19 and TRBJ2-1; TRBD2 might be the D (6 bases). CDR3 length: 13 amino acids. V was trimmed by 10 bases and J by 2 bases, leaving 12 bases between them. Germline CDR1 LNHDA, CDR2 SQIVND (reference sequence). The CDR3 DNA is TGTGCCACAGGAGGGAATCCCTACAATGAGCAGTTCTTC. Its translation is CATGGNPYNEQFF.

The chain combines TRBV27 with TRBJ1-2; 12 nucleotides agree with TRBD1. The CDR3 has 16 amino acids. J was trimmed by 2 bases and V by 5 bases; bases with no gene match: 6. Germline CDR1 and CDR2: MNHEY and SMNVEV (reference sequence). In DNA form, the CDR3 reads TGTGCCAGCAGTCGGGACAGGGGGCTTTCCAACTATGGCTACACCTTC. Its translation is CASSRDRGLSNYGYTF.

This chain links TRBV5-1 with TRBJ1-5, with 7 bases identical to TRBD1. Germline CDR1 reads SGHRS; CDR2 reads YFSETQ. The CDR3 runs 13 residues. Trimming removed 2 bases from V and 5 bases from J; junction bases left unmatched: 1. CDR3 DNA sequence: TGCGCCAGCAGCTTCACAGGGGATCAGCCCCAGCATTTT. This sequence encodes CASSFTGDQPQHF.

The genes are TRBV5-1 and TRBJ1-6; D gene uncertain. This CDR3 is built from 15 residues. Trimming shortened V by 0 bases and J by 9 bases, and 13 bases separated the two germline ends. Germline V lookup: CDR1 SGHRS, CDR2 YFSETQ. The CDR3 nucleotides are TGCGCCAGCAGCTTGGGTTTAGCCCCCTTTTCACCCCTCCACTTT. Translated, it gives CASSLGLAPFSPLHF.

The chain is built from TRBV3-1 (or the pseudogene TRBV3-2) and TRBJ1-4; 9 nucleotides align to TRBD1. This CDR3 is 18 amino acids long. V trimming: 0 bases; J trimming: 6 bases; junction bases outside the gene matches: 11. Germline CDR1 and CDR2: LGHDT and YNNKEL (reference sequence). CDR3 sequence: CASSQDRAGTGRDEKLFF. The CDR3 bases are TGTGCCAGCAGCCAAGATCGGGCTGGGACAGGGCGAGATGAAAAACTGTTTTTT.

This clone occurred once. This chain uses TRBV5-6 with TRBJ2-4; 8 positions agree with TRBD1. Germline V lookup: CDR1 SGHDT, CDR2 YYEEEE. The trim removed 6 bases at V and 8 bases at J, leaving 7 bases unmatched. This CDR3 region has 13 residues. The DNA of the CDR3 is TGTGCCAGCATACAGGGGGGAGCGGACATTCAGTACTTC. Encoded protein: CASIQGGADIQYF. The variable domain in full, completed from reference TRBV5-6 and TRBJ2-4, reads DAGVTQSPTHLIKTRGQQVTLRCSPKSGHDTVSWYQQALGQGPQFIFQYYEEEERQRGNFPDRFSGHQFPNYSSELNVNALLLGDSALYLCASIQGGADIQYFGAGTRLSVL.

This CDR3 is CASIREGADYGYTF. In nucleotides, the CDR3 is TGTGCCAGCATTCGGGAGGGGGCGGACTATGGCTACACCTTC. This chain links TRBV6-5 with TRBJ1-2; 7 bases are a match to TRBD1. Germline V gives CDR1 MNHEY, CDR2 SVGAGI. V lost 7 bases and J lost 3; bases outside the gene matches: 8. The CDR3 runs 14 residues.

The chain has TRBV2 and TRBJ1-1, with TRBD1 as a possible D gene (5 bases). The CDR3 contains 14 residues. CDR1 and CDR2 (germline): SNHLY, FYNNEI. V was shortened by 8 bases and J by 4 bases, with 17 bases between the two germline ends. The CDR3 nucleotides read TGTGCCAGCGGGGGGGAGGGACGGGTCACTGAAGCTTTCTTT. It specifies CASGGEGRVTEAFF.

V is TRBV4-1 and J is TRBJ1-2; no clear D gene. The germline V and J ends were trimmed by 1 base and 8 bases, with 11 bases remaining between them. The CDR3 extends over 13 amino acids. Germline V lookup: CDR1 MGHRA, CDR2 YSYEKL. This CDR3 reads CASSQVEGSGYTF. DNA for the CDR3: TGCGCCAGCAGCCAAGTGGAGGGCAGCGGCTACACCTTC.

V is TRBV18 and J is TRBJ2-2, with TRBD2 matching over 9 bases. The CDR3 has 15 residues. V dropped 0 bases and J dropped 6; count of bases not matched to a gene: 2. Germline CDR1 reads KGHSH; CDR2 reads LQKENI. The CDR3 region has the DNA TGTGCCAGCTCACCACCCGGACTAGCGCCCGGGGAGCTGTTTTTT. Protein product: CASSPPGLAPGELFF.

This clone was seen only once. CDR3: CASSTQGRAYNEQFF. CDR3 coding DNA: TGTGCCAGTAGTACCCAGGGCCGGGCCTACAATGAGCAGTTCTTC. V and J are TRBV19 and TRBJ2-1; D may be TRBD1 (5 bases). This CDR3 is built from 15 residues. Germline CDR1 reads LNHDA; CDR2 reads SQIVND (reference sequence). Trimming left V 4 bases short and J 2 bases short, with 12 bases between.

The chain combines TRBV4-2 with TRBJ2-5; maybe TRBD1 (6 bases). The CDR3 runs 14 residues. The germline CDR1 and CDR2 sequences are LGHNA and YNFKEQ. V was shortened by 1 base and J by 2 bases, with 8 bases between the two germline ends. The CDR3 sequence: CASSQVRGQETQYF. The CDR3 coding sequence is TGTGCCAGCAGCCAAGTCAGGGGTCAAGAGACCCAGTACTTC.

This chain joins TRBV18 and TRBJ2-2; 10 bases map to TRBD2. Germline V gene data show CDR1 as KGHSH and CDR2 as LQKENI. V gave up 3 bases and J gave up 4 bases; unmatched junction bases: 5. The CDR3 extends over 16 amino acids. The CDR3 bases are TGTGCCAGCTCACCCCCCATAGCGGGGGGCACCGGGGAGCTGTTTTTT. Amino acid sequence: CASSPPIAGGTGELFF.